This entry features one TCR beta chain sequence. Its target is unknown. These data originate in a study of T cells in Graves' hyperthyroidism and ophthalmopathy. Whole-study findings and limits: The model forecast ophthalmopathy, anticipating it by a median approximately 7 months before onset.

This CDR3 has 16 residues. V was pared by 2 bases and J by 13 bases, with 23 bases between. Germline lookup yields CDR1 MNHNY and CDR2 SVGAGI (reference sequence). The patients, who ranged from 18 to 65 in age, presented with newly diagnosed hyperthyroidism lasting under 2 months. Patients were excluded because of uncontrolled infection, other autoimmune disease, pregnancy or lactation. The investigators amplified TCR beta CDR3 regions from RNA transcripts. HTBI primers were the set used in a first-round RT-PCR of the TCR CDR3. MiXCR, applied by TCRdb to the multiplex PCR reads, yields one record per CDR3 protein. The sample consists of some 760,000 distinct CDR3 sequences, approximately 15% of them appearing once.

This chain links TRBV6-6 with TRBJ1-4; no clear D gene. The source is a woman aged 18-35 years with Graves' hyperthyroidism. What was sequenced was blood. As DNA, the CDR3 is TGTGCCAGCAGTTACGGGCCCAAGGGATCTTTAAGCCCACTGTTTTTT. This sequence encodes CASSYGPKGSLSPLFF.